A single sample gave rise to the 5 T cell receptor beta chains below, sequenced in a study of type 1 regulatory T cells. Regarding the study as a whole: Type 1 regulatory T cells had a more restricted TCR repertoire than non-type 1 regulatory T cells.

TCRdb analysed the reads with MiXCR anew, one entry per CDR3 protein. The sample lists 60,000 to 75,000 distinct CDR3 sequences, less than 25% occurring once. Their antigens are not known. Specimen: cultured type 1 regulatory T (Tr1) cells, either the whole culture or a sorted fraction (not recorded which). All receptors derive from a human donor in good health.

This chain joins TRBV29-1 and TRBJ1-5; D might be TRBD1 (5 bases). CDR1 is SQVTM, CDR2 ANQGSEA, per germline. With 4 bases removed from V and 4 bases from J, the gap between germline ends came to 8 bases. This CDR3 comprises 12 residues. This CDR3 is CSVGDRNQPQHF. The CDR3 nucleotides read TGCAGCGTTGGGGACCGGAATCAGCCCCAGCATTTT.

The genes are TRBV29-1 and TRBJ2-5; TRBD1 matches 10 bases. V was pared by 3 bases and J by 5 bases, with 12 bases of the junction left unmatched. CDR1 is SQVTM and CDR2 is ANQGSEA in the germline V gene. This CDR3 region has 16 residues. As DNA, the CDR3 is TGCAGCGTTGATTTGAGACAGGGGGCTTCAGGGGAGACCCAGTACTTC. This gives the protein CSVDLRQGASGETQYF.

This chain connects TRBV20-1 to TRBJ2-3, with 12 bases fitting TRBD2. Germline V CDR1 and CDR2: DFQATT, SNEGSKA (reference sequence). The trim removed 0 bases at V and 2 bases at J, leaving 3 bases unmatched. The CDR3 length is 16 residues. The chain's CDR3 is CSARELAGGYTDTQYF. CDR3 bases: TGCAGTGCTAGAGAACTAGCGGGAGGCTACACAGATACGCAGTATTTT.

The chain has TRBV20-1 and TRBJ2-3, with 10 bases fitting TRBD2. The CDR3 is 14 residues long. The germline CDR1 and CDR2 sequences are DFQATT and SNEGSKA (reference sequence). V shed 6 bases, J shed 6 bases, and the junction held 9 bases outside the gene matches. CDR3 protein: CSADLAGVMDTQYF. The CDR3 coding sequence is TGCAGTGCCGACCTAGCGGGAGTAATGGATACGCAGTATTTT.

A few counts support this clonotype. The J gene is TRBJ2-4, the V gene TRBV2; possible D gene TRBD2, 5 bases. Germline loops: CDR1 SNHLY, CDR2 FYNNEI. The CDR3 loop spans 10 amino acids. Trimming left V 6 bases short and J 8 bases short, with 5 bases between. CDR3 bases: TGTGCCAGCAGGGAGGACATTCAGTACTTC. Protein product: CASREDIQYF. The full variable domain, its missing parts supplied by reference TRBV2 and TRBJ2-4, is EPEVTQTPSHQVTQMGQEVILRCVPISNHLYFYWYRQILGQKVEFLVSFYNNEISEKSEIFDDQFSVERPDGSNFTLKIRSTKLEDSAMYFCASREDIQYFGAGTRLSVL.